The TCR beta chain described here comes from a study of CD8 T cells in ankylosing spondylitis. Each CDR3 protein is one row after TCRdb ran MiXCR on the 5' RACE reads. The repertoire has approximately 340,000 distinct CDR3 sequences, about 14% of them found once; the top ten carry 0.95% to 1.4%. This CDR3 comprises 15 residues. V shed 6 bases, J shed 5 bases, and the junction held 13 bases outside the gene matches. The V call is TRBV12-3 or TRBV12-4, the J call TRBJ2-7; 7 nucleotides align to TRBD2. The sequenced material came from blood, either unsorted or a sorted T cell fraction (not recorded which). This TCR was recovered from a male donor with ankylosing spondylitis or in good health (not recorded which). CDR3 region: CASSGRIGSVNEQYF. The CDR3 coding sequence is TGTGCCAGCAGCGGGAGGATCGGCAGTGTGAACGAGCAGTACTTC.